The entry below describes one T cell receptor (beta chain). It has no known antigen specificity. Base qualities are not at hand, and no much larger clone is one base apart. From the cysteine up to the phenylalanine, the CDR3 has a length of 14 residues. Only the CDR3 region is kept as DNA, spanning 42 bases read in frame from base 1. For CDR1 and CDR2, the germline V gene lists KGHDR and SFDVKD. V ends up 9 bases short and J 4 bases short, with an unmatched junction base count of 7. This entry is derived from a study of T-cell memory formation after mild COVID-19 (dated by TCRdb to the early 2020s). Background on the whole study: TCR sequence clusters from the two donors were largely donor specific. Longitudinal TCRalpha and TCRbeta repertoire sequencing tracked T-cell clones expanding and contracting after mild COVID-19 in two donors. Two young, previously healthy adult volunteers, one female and one male, were included in the cohort.

The research as a whole found: The second-wave clones that peaked on day 37 were not confirmed to be SARS-CoV-2 specific. Balanced CD4/CD8 phenotypes were observed for clones contracting from day 15 to 85, whereas a bias towards CD4+ was observed for a second wave of clones expanding from day 15 to 37. Some responding clones were detected in pre-infection memory, which suggested that pre-existing cross-reactive memory T cells had joined the SARS-CoV-2 response. Contracting CD4+ clones were found mainly in CM and EM memory subsets, while CD8+ clones were enriched in EMRA. Only two mild cases were covered by the study, and larger cohorts that include severe cases with pre-infection samples were considered necessary.

Ficoll-Paque density gradient centrifugation was used to isolate PBMCs. The sequencer listed for this sample is Illumina NovaSeq 6000. Using 5'RACE with constant-segment primers, TCRalpha and TCRbeta cDNA libraries were constructed, with sample barcodes and unique molecular identifiers added in the process. RNA was extracted from every sample with Trizol reagent. The libraries were amplified in two PCR steps, and the second step added a second sample barcode and Illumina TruSeq adapters. Libraries were sequenced on an Illumina NovaSeq with 2 x 150 bp paired-end reads. Concerning the study's data processing: Reads were demultiplexed and collapsed into UMI-guided consensus sequences with migec v1.2.7. With mixcr v2.1.11, UMI consensuses were aligned to TRA and TRB V and J templates and assembled into clonotypes. Clonotypes were classified as expanded or contracted when called significant by both edgeR and NoisET, with noise models trained on biological replicates. For edgeR calls, the thresholds were a false discovery rate-adjusted p below 0.01 and a log2 fold-change of 1. PCA with hierarchical clustering of max-normalized trajectories of the 1000 most abundant clonotypes was used as exploratory dynamics analysis. The CD4 or CD8 phenotype of responding clones was assigned using the separately sequenced CD4+ and CD8+ repertoires. Clones were called with MiXCR by TCRdb after fastp trimmed the public reads at Q25, and only in-frame beta chains were retained. Rows merge per CDR3 protein into single entries with the most common DNA and genes. The V and J calls reflect TCRdb's pipeline rather than the authors' work. In this sample the table shows roughly 58,000 distinct CDR3 sequences, around 9.5% of which occur a single time. More than 1% of the sample is held by the ten biggest clonotypes.

The sequence was collected from a man aged 18-30 years who had mild COVID-19 (a few samples of this study predate the infection). The sample titles of this study are shuffled in the database, so cell type and time point are left out; the donor was told from shared clones. Sequences were obtained from PBMCs or a T cell subset sorted from them (not recorded which). The rearranged segments are TRBV24-1 and TRBJ1-5; the central 8 bases match TRBD1. The sequenced DNA is TGTGCCACCGCCAGGGGGCTAGGGAATCAGCCCCAGCATTTT. The encoded protein is CATARGLGNQPQHF.